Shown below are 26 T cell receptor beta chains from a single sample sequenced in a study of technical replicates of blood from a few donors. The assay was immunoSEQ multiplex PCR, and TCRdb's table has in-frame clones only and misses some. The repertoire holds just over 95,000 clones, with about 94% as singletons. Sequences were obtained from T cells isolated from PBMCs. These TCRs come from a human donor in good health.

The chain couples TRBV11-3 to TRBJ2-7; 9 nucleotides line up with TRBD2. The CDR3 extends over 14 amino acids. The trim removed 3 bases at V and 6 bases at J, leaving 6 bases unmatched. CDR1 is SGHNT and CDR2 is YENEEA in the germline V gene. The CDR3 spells CASSFEGAGGEQYF. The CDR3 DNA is TGTGCCAGCAGCTTCGAGGGAGCGGGAGGCGAGCAGTACTTC.

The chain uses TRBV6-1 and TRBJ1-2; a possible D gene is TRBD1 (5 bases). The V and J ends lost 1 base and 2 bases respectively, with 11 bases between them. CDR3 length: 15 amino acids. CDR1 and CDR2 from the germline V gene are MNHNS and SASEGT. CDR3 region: CASSEVVGGNYGYTF. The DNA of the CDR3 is TGTGCCAGCAGTGAAGTAGTGGGGGGGAACTATGGCTACACCTTC.

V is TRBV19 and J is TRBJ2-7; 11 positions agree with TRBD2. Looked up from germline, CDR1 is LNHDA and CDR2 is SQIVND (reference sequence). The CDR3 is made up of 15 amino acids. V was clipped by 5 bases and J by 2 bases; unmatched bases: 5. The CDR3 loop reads CASSGLAGGPYEQYF. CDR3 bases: TGTGCCAGTAGTGGATTAGCGGGAGGGCCCTACGAGCAGTACTTC.

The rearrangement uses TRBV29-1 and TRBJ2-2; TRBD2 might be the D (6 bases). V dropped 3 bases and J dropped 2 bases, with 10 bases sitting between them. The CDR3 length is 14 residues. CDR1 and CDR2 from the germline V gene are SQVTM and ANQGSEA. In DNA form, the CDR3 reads TGCAGCGTTGAGGGCGGGGCCAACACCGGGGAGCTGTTTTTT. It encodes CSVEGGANTGELFF.

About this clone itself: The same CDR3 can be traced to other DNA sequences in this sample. This CDR3 reads CASSLVAATYEQYF. CDR3 DNA: TGCGCCAGCAGCTTGGTAGCGGCGACCTACGAGCAGTACTTC. V usage is TRBV5-1 and J usage is TRBJ2-7, with TRBD2 as a possible D gene (6 bases). This CDR3 comprises 14 residues. The germline gives CDR1 SGHRS, CDR2 YFSETQ. V was cut by 0 bases and J by 2 bases, with 9 bases left in between.

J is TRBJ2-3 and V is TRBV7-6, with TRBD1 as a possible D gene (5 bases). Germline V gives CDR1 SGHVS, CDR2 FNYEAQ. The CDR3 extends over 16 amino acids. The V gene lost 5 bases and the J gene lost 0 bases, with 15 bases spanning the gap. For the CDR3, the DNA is TGTGCCAGCAGCCCATTGGGGCGGTCTAGCACAGATACGCAGTATTTT. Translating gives CASSPLGRSSTDTQYF.

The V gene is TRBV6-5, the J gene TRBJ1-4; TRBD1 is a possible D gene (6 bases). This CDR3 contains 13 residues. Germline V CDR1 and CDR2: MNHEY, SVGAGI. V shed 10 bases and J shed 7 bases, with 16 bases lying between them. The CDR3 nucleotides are TGTGCCATTAGACCTGCGGGGGCTGAAAAACTGTTTTTT. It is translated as CAIRPAGAEKLFF.

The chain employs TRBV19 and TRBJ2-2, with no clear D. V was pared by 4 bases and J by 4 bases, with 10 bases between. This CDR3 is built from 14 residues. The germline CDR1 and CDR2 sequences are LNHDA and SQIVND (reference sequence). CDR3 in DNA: TGTGCCAGTAGTAGGAGCTTCACCACCGGGGAGCTGTTTTTT. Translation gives CASSRSFTTGELFF.

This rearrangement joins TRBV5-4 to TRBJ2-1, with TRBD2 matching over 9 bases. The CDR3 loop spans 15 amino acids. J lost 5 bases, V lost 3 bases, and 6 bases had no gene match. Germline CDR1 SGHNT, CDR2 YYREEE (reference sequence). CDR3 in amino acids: CASSWGAGGNNEQFF. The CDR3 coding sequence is TGTGCCAGCAGCTGGGGAGCGGGGGGAAACAATGAGCAGTTCTTC.

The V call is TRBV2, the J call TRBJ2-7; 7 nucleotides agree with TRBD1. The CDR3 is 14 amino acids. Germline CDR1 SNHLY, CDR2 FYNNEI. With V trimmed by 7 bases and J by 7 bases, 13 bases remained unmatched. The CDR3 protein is CASTSTGSSGEQYF. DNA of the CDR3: TGTGCCAGCACGTCGACAGGGTCATCCGGGGAGCAGTACTTC.

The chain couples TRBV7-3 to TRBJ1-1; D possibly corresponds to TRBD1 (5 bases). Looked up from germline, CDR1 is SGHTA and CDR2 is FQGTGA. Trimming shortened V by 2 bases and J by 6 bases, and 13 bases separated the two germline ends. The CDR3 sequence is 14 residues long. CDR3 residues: CASSLFAGFAEAFF. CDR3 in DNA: TGTGCCAGCAGCTTATTTGCAGGGTTCGCTGAAGCTTTCTTT.

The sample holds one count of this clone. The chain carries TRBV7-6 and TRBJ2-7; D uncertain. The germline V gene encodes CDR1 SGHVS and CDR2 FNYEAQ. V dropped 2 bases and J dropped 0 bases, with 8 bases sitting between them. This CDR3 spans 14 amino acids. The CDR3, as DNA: TGTGCCAGCAGCTTATTCGAGAGCTCCTACGAGCAGTACTTC. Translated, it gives CASSLFESSYEQYF.

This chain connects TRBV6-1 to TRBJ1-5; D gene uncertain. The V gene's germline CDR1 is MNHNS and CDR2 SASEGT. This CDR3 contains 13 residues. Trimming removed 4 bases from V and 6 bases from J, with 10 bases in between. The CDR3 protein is CASSGEALQPQHF. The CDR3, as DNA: TGTGCCAGCAGTGGGGAGGCCCTTCAGCCCCAGCATTTT.

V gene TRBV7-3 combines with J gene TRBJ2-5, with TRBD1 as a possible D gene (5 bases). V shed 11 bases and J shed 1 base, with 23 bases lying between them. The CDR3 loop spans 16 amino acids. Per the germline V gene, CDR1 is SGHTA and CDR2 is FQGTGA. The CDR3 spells CAGKPKVPRGQETQYF. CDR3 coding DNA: TGTGCCGGCAAACCGAAAGTCCCAAGGGGCCAAGAGACCCAGTACTTC.

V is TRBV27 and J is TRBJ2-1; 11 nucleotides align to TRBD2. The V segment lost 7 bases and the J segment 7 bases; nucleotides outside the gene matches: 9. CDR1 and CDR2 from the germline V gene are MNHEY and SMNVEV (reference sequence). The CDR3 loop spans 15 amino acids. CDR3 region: CASTLAGGPWNEQFF. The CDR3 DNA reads TGTGCCAGCACCTTAGCGGGAGGGCCGTGGAATGAGCAGTTCTTC.

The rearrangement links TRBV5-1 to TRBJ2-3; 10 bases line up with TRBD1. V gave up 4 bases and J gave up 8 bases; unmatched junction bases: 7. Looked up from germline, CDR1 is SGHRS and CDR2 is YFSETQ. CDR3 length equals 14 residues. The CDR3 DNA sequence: TGCGCCAGCAGCCCTGGGACAGGGGATGGTACGCAGTATTTT. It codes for CASSPGTGDGTQYF.

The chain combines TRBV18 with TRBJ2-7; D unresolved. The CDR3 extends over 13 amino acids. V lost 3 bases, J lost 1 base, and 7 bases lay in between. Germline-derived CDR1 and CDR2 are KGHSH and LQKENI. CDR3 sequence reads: CASSPVLSYEQYF. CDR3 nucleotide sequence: TGTGCCAGCTCACCTGTACTTTCCTACGAGCAGTACTTC.

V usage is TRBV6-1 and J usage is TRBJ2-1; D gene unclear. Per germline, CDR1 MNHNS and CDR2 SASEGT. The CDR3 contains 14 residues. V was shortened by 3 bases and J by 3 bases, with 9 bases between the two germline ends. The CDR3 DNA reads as TGTGCCAGCAGTGAGGTGGCAGGCTACAATGAGCAGTTCTTC. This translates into CASSEVAGYNEQFF.

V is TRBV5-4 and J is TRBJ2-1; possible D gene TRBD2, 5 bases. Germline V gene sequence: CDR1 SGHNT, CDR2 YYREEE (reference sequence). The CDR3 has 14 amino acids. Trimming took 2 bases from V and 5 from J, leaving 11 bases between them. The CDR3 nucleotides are TGTGCCAGCAGCTTCCTAGCAGCCAACAATGAGCAGTTCTTC. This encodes CASSFLAANNEQFF.

The CDR3 DNA follows: TGTGCCTCCCAGGGGGCAGGGATGGGCAATCAGCCCCAGCATTTT. Its translation is CASQGAGMGNQPQHF. The chain links TRBV10-3 to TRBJ1-5; TRBD1 matches 8 bases. Trimming took 11 bases from V and 2 from J; bases not matched to a gene: 11. CDR1 is ENHRY, CDR2 SYGVKD, per germline. This CDR3 has 15 amino acids.

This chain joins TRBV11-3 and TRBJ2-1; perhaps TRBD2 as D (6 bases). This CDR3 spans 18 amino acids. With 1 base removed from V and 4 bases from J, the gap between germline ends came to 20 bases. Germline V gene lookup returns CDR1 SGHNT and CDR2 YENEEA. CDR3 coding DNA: TGTGCCAGCAGCTTAGGGTTCAGCGTGGGGGGTATATACAATGAGCAGTTCTTC. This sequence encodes CASSLGFSVGGIYNEQFF.

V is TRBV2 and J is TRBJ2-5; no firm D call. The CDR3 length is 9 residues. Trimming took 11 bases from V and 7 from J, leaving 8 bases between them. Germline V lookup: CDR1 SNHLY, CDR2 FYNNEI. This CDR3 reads CAGPRTQYF. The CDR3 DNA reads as TGTGCCGGCCCCAGGACCCAGTACTTC.

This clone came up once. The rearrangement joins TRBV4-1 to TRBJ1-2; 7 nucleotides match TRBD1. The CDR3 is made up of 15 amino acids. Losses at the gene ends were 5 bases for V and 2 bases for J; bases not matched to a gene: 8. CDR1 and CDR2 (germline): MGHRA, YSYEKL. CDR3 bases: TGCGCCAGCAGCGACAGGGCCTCCGAGAACTATGGCTACACCTTC. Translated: CASSDRASENYGYTF.

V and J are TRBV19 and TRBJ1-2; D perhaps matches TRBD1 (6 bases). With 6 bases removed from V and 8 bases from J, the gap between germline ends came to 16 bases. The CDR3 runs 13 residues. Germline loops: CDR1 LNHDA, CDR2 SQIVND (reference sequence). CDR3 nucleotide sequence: TGTGCCAGTAGGACCGACAGGCCCGGGGGCTACACCTTC. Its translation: CASRTDRPGGYTF.

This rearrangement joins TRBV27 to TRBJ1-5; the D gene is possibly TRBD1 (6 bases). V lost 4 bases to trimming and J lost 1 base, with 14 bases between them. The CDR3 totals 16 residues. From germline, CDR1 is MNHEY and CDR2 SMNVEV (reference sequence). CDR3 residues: CASSYSAGASNQPQHF. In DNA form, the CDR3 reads TGTGCCAGCAGTTATAGCGCGGGGGCAAGCAATCAGCCCCAGCATTTT.

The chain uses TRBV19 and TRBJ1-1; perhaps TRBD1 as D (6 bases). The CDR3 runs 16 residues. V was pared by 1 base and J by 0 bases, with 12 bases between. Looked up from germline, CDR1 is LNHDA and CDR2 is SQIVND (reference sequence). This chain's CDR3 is CASSIVGQLLNTEAFF. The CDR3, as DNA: TGTGCCAGTAGTATAGTCGGACAGCTACTGAACACTGAAGCTTTCTTT.